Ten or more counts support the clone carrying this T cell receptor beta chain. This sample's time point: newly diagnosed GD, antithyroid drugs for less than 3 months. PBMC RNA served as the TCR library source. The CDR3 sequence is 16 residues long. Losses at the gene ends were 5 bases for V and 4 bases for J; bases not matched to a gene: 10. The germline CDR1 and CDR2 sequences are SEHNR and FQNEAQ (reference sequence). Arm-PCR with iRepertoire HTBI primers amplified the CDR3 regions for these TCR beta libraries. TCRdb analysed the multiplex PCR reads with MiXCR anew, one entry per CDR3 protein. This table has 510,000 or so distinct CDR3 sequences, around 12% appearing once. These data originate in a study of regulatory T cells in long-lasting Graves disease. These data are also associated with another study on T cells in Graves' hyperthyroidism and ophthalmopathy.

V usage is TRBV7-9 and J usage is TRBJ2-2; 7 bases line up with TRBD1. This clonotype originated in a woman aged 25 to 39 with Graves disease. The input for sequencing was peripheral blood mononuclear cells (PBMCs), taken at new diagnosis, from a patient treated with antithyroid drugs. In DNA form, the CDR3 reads TGTGCCAGCAGCACCACAGGGGTGGCAGGCACCGGGGAGCTGTTTTTT. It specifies CASSTTGVAGTGELFF.